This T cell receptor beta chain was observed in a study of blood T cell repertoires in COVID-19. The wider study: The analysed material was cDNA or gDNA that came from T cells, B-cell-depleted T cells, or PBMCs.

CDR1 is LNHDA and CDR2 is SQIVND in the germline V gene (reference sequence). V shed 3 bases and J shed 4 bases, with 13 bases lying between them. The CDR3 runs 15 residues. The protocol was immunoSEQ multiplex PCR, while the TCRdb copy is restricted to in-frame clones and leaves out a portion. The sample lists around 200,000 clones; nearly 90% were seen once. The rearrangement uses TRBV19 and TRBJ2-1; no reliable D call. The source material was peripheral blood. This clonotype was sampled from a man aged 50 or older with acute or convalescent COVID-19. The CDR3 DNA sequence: TGTGCCAGTAGTATCGTTCCGCAACAGTACAATGAGCAGTTCTTC. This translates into CASSIVPQQYNEQFF.